This paragraph covers one T cell receptor (beta chain) sequence. This sample is drawn from a study of blood T cell repertoires in COVID-19. Study summary: Sites across the United States, Italy and Spain contributed samples from acute and convalescent COVID-19.

Sequenced by immunoSEQ multiplex PCR; TCRdb stores in-frame clones only, minus some. The sample includes some 300,000 clones, 85% to 95% seen only once; the top ten take roughly 3.9%. Germline V lookup: CDR1 MNHNS, CDR2 SASEGT. CDR3 size: 15 residues. V was clipped by 3 bases and J by 7 bases; unmatched bases: 6. The J gene is TRBJ1-4, the V gene TRBV6-1; TRBD1 aligns across 9 bases. This receptor was obtained from a woman younger than 45 who had been exposed to COVID-19. The sample was PBMCs or T cells enriched from blood (not recorded which). CDR3 sequence reads: CASSERTGVGEKLFF. Written as DNA, the CDR3 is TGTGCCAGCAGTGAGAGGACAGGGGTTGGTGAAAAACTGTTTTTT.